A selection of T cell receptor beta chains follows, all from one sample in a study of OX40 agonist ivuxolimab in advanced cancers. Sequencing was performed with immunoSEQ multiplex PCR; in TCRdb, only in-frame clones are kept and a portion is missing. The sample comprises about 80,000 clones, about 92% of which are singletons, and 6.5% to 9.5% rests with the top ten. The sample in question was CD4+ or CD8+ T cells sorted from blood, obtained in a trial of the OX40 agonist ivuxolimab. All receptors derive from an adult with an advanced solid tumor such as melanoma, head and neck, liver or kidney cancer. The CDR3 runs from the conserved cysteine through the conserved F or W. A D gene is named only where the DNA matches it firmly. The size entry is marked missing in some rows and otherwise reads once, few, many or a size class.

>TRBV27|TRBJ1-2|TRBD1|once
CASSLQQGERANYGYTF
TGTGCCAGCAGTTTACAACAGGGGGAGCGGGCGAACTATGGCTACACCTTC
>TRBV7-2|TRBJ2-5|-|-
CASSSMLETQYF
TGTGCCAGCAGCTCAATGTTAGAGACCCAGTACTTC
>TRBV29-1|TRBJ1-1|-|once
CSAGGAEAFF
TGCAGCGCCGGGGGGGCTGAAGCTTTCTTT
>TRBV11-2|TRBJ1-1|-|-
CASSLGGGMAEAFF
TGTGCCAGCAGCTTAGGGGGGGGAATGGCTGAAGCTTTCTTT
>TRBV7-9|TRBJ1-2|-|-
CASSSPGGYTF
TGTGCCAGCAGCTCCCCGGGGGGCTACACCTTC
>TRBV12-5|TRBJ1-1|-|-
CASGLVQASEAFF
TGTGCTAGTGGTTTGGTACAAGCCTCTGAAGCTTTCTTT
>TRBV2|TRBJ2-1|TRBD2|-
CASSELAGLAGLFSYNEQFF
TGTGCCAGCAGTGAACTGGCGGGACTAGCGGGGCTATTTTCCTACAATGAGCAGTTCTTC
>TRBV13|TRBJ2-5|-|-
CASSARTQETQYF
TGTGCCAGCTCAGCCAGGACCCAAGAGACCCAGTACTTC
>TRBV6-4|TRBJ2-1|TRBD1|-
CASSATGATYNEQFF
TGTGCCAGCAGTGCGACAGGGGCCACCTACAATGAGCAGTTCTTC
>TRBV5-1|TRBJ2-7|-|once
CASSWTLSYEQYF
TGCGCCAGCAGCTGGACACTCTCCTACGAGCAGTACTTC
>TRBV21-1|TRBJ1-6|-|few
CASSLQTGEPSPLHF
TGTGCCAGCAGCCTTCAGACAGGGGAGCCTTCACCCCTCCACTTT
>TRBV5-1|TRBJ2-7|TRBD1|once
CASSMGQYYEQYF
TGCGCCAGCAGCATGGGACAGTACTACGAGCAGTACTTC
>TRBV29-1|TRBJ1-5|TRBD1|-
CSVPSDRVYSNQPQHF
TGCAGCGTCCCATCGGACAGGGTCTATAGCAATCAGCCCCAGCATTTT
>TRBV7-7|TRBJ2-7|-|-
CASSLGQDSSYEQYF
TGTGCCAGCAGCTTAGGCCAGGACTCCTCCTACGAGCAGTACTTC
>TRBV7-7|TRBJ1-1|-|-
CASSAPGTEDTEAFF
TGTGCTAGCAGCGCGCCCGGGACGGAAGACACTGAAGCTTTCTTT
>TRBV5-5|TRBJ1-2|-|once
CASSLGFGTTLYGYTF
TGTGCCAGCAGCTTGGGGTTTGGGACAACCCTCTATGGCTACACCTTC
>TRBV5-6|TRBJ1-6|-|once
CASSRGPNNSPLHF
TGTGCCAGCAGCAGGGGCCCGAATAATTCACCCCTCCACTTT
>TRBV11-3|TRBJ2-1|-|once
CASSLDGLNEQFF
TGTGCCAGCAGCTTAGACGGCCTCAATGAGCAGTTCTTC
>TRBV10-3|TRBJ2-3|-|-
CAISEMWTTSTDTQYF
TGTGCCATCAGTGAAATGTGGACAACTAGCACAGATACGCAGTATTTT
>TRBV11-2|TRBJ2-7|-|-
CASSLGWADYEQYF
TGTGCCAGCAGCTTAGGGTGGGCCGACTACGAGCAGTACTTC